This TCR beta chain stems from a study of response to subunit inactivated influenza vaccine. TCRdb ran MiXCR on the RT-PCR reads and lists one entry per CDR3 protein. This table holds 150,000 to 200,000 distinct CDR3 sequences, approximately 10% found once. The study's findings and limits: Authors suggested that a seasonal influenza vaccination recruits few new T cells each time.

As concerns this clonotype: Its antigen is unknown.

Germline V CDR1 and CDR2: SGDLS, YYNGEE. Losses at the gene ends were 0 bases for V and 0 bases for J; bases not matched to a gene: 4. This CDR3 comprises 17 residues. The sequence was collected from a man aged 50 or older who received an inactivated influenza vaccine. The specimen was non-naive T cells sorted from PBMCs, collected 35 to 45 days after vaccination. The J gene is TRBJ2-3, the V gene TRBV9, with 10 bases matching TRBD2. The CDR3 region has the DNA TGTGCCAGCAGCGTAGGGGCTAGCGGGAGAAGCACAGATACGCAGTATTTT. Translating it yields CASSVGASGRSTDTQYF.